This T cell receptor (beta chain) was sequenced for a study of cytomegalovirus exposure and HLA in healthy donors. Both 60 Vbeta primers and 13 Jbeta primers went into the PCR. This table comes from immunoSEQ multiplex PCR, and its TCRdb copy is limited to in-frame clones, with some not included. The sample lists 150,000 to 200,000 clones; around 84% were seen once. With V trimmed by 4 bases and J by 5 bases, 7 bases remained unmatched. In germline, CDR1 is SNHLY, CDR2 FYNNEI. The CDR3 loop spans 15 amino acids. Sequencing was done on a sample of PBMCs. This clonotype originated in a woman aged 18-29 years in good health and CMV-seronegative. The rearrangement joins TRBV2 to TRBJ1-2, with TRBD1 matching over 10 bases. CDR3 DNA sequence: TGTGCCAGCAGTGGGGACAGGGGCCAAATATATGGCTACACCTTC. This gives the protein CASSGDRGQIYGYTF.